This is a list of T cell receptor beta chains from one sample in a study of blood T cells in healthy people across ages. TCRdb re-derived calls from the 5' RACE reads in MiXCR, one entry per CDR3 protein. Among 1 million to 1.2 million distinct CDR3 sequences listed, more than 30% were seen once. Material: blood. These receptors all stem from a man between 18 and 35 years old in good health. Both conserved end residues are part of each CDR3. Fields, in order: V gene, clone size, J gene, D gene, CDR3 DNA, CDR3 protein. D genes are given only for firm matches. Only some rows state a clone size, as once, few, many or a class for expanded clones.

v_gene: TRBV5-1
abundance: few
j_gene: TRBJ2-1
d_gene: NA
CDR3nt: TGCGCCAGCAGCTTCCCACAGGACAGCTCCTACAATGAGCAGTTCTTC
CDR3aa: CASSFPQDSSYNEQFF

v_gene: TRBV5-6
abundance: NA
j_gene: TRBJ2-5
d_gene: NA
CDR3nt: TGTGCCAGCAGCCTAAGGGCCGTCCAAGAGACCCAGTACTTC
CDR3aa: CASSLRAVQETQYF

v_gene: TRBV27
abundance: NA
j_gene: TRBJ2-7
d_gene: TRBD1
CDR3nt: TGTGCCAGCAGGGACAGGAACTACGAGCAGTACTTC
CDR3aa: CASRDRNYEQYF

v_gene: TRBV28
abundance: many
j_gene: TRBJ1-2
d_gene: NA
CDR3nt: TGTGCCAGCAGTTTATTGGTAGACCAGGGAGGCTACACCTTC
CDR3aa: CASSLLVDQGGYTF

v_gene: TRBV27
abundance: few
j_gene: TRBJ1-1
d_gene: TRBD1
CDR3nt: TGTGCCAGCAGTTTCCGGACAGGGAATACTTTCTTT
CDR3aa: CASSFRTGNTFF

v_gene: TRBV7-9
abundance: NA
j_gene: TRBJ2-2
d_gene: TRBD1
CDR3nt: TGTGCCAGCAGCTACGACAGGGGCGTACCCGGGGAGCTGTTTTTT
CDR3aa: CASSYDRGVPGELFF

v_gene: TRBV20-1
abundance: NA
j_gene: TRBJ1-3
d_gene: NA
CDR3nt: TGCAGTGCTAGAGGGTACAGCGTGGACACCATATATTTT
CDR3aa: CSARGYSVDTIYF

v_gene: TRBV12-3/TRBV12-4
abundance: few
j_gene: TRBJ1-1
d_gene: NA
CDR3nt: TGTGCCAGCAGCTCAGGGTGGGGGGCTGAAGCTTTCTTT
CDR3aa: CASSSGWGAEAFF

v_gene: TRBV20-1
abundance: many
j_gene: TRBJ2-7
d_gene: NA
CDR3nt: TGCAGTGCTAGAGGTCGGAACTCCTACGAGCAGTACTTC
CDR3aa: CSARGRNSYEQYF

v_gene: TRBV13
abundance: NA
j_gene: TRBJ1-6
d_gene: TRBD1
CDR3nt: TGTGCCAGCAGCTGGACAGGGAAACGGACACCCCTCCACTTT
CDR3aa: CASSWTGKRTPLHF

v_gene: TRBV7-2
abundance: few
j_gene: TRBJ2-3
d_gene: NA
CDR3nt: TGTGCCAGCAGCTTCCTAGCAGCCCCTAGCACAGATACGCAGTATTTT
CDR3aa: CASSFLAAPSTDTQYF

v_gene: TRBV20-1
abundance: NA
j_gene: TRBJ2-6
d_gene: NA
CDR3nt: TGCAGTGCGAGAAACTCTGGGGCCAACGTCCTGACTTTC
CDR3aa: CSARNSGANVLTF

v_gene: TRBV6-4
abundance: NA
j_gene: TRBJ2-2
d_gene: TRBD1
CDR3nt: TGTGCCAGCAGTGGGGGACAGGCCCCCGGGGAGCTGTTTTTT
CDR3aa: CASSGGQAPGELFF

v_gene: TRBV10-3
abundance: NA
j_gene: TRBJ1-1
d_gene: NA
CDR3nt: TGTGCCATCAGTGTGTCAGGTTGGGAAGCTTTCTTT
CDR3aa: CAISVSGWEAFF

v_gene: TRBV14
abundance: many
j_gene: TRBJ1-1
d_gene: NA
CDR3nt: TGTGCCAGCAGCTCGGGAGGGTCAACCTTGGGGACTGAAGCTTTCTTT
CDR3aa: CASSSGGSTLGTEAFF

v_gene: TRBV9
abundance: NA
j_gene: TRBJ1-2
d_gene: NA
CDR3nt: TGTGCCAGCAGCGTAGGAGGAGGGGAGTTATTAGCCGGGTATGGCTACACCTTC
CDR3aa: CASSVGGGELLAGYGYTF

v_gene: TRBV12-5
abundance: NA
j_gene: TRBJ2-5
d_gene: TRBD2
CDR3nt: TGTGCTAGTGGGAAAGCGGGGGCTGAGACCCAGTACTTC
CDR3aa: CASGKAGAETQYF

v_gene: TRBV6-6
abundance: few
j_gene: TRBJ1-4
d_gene: NA
CDR3nt: TGTGCCAGCAGTTACGGTTCAGTTGGTGAAAAACTGTTTTTT
CDR3aa: CASSYGSVGEKLFF

v_gene: TRBV20-1
abundance: few
j_gene: TRBJ1-2
d_gene: NA
CDR3nt: TGCAGTGCTAGTAAGGACGGGGGCATGTATGGCTACACCTTC
CDR3aa: CSASKDGGMYGYTF

v_gene: TRBV4-3
abundance: NA
j_gene: TRBJ1-2
d_gene: NA
CDR3nt: TGCGCCAGCAGCCAAGACACGGGCCTCATAGGGTATGGCTACACCTTC
CDR3aa: CASSQDTGLIGYGYTF

v_gene: TRBV7-2
abundance: NA
j_gene: TRBJ2-1
d_gene: NA
CDR3nt: TGTGCCAGCAGCGTAGTTACCGGGGACGCACGAGAGTTCTTC
CDR3aa: CASSVVTGDAREFF

v_gene: TRBV5-1
abundance: NA
j_gene: TRBJ2-3
d_gene: TRBD2
CDR3nt: TGCGCCAGCAGCTTGGGGTCAGAAGCGGGGGGGACAGATACGCAGTATTTT
CDR3aa: CASSLGSEAGGTDTQYF

v_gene: TRBV3-1
abundance: NA
j_gene: TRBJ2-4
d_gene: NA
CDR3nt: TGTGCCAGCAGCCAAGGCAAGATAGCCAAAAACATTCAGTACTTC
CDR3aa: CASSQGKIAKNIQYF

v_gene: TRBV20-1
abundance: NA
j_gene: TRBJ1-4
d_gene: NA
CDR3nt: TGCAGTGCTACCCCCGATAGTCATGAAAAACTGTTTTTT
CDR3aa: CSATPDSHEKLFF

v_gene: TRBV6-2/TRBV6-3
abundance: few
j_gene: TRBJ1-1
d_gene: TRBD1
CDR3nt: TGTGCCAGCAGTTACTCATGGGACAGGAAGAACACTGAAGCTTTCTTT
CDR3aa: CASSYSWDRKNTEAFF

v_gene: TRBV20-1
abundance: NA
j_gene: TRBJ2-7
d_gene: NA
CDR3nt: TGCAGTGCTAGTCTAGATGTCGAGCAGTACTTC
CDR3aa: CSASLDVEQYF

v_gene: TRBV7-2
abundance: few
j_gene: TRBJ2-1
d_gene: NA
CDR3nt: TGTGCCAGCAGCTTAGCGGGGTGGGGTGAGCAGTTCTTC
CDR3aa: CASSLAGWGEQFF

v_gene: TRBV7-9
abundance: NA
j_gene: TRBJ2-7
d_gene: TRBD1
CDR3nt: TGTGCCAGCAGCTTATCCCGGACAGGGGCTGGTGAGCAGTACTTC
CDR3aa: CASSLSRTGAGEQYF

v_gene: TRBV7-2
abundance: once
j_gene: TRBJ1-2
d_gene: NA
CDR3nt: TGTGTCAGCAGCTTAGTCGAGGGTGGTGGCTACACCTTC
CDR3aa: CVSSLVEGGGYTF

v_gene: TRBV29-1
abundance: NA
j_gene: TRBJ2-3
d_gene: NA
CDR3nt: TGCAGCGTTGTGCGGGGGCCTAGCACAGATACGCAGTATTTT
CDR3aa: CSVVRGPSTDTQYF

v_gene: TRBV10-3
abundance: NA
j_gene: TRBJ1-2
d_gene: TRBD1
CDR3nt: TGTGCCATCAGTGGGTCGGAAGGGACAGGGGTTTATGGCTACACCTTC
CDR3aa: CAISGSEGTGVYGYTF

v_gene: TRBV7-2
abundance: NA
j_gene: TRBJ2-7
d_gene: NA
CDR3nt: TGTGCCAGCAGCTTAGCGGTAGGGCAGAACGAGCAGTACTTC
CDR3aa: CASSLAVGQNEQYF

v_gene: TRBV20-1
abundance: few
j_gene: TRBJ2-1
d_gene: NA
CDR3nt: TGCAGTGCTTTACCGAGAGGGGGGGGCTACAATGAGCAGTTCTTC
CDR3aa: CSALPRGGGYNEQFF

v_gene: TRBV7-2
abundance: NA
j_gene: TRBJ2-7
d_gene: TRBD2
CDR3nt: TGTGCCAGCAGCTTTACTAGCGGAGAAGCCTACGAGCAGTACTTC
CDR3aa: CASSFTSGEAYEQYF

v_gene: TRBV7-2
abundance: NA
j_gene: TRBJ2-2
d_gene: NA
CDR3nt: TGTGCCAGCAGCTTATTCAGGGCCGGGGAGCTGTTTTTT
CDR3aa: CASSLFRAGELFF

v_gene: TRBV7-2
abundance: NA
j_gene: TRBJ2-1
d_gene: NA
CDR3nt: TGTGCCAGCAGCTTAGTGGCCAACAGGGGGGGGAATGAGCAGTTCTTC
CDR3aa: CASSLVANRGGNEQFF

v_gene: TRBV27
abundance: many
j_gene: TRBJ1-6
d_gene: NA
CDR3nt: TGCGCCAGCAGCCCTTTGGGCTCCTATAATTCACCCCTCCACTTT
CDR3aa: CASSPLGSYNSPLHF

v_gene: TRBV7-8
abundance: NA
j_gene: TRBJ1-6
d_gene: NA
CDR3nt: TGTGCCAGCAGCTTATCACCGCAATACCCCGGGAATTCACCCCTCCACTTT
CDR3aa: CASSLSPQYPGNSPLHF

v_gene: TRBV12-3/TRBV12-4
abundance: few
j_gene: TRBJ2-1
d_gene: TRBD1
CDR3nt: TGTGCCAGCAGAATGCCTGGACAGGGGGCTGTCCGTGAGCAGTTCTTC
CDR3aa: CASRMPGQGAVREQFF

v_gene: TRBV2
abundance: NA
j_gene: TRBJ1-4
d_gene: NA
CDR3nt: TGTGCCAGCAACCCCCCAGAAACCCGGAGGGAAAAACTGTTTTTT
CDR3aa: CASNPPETRREKLFF

v_gene: TRBV7-9
abundance: NA
j_gene: TRBJ2-1
d_gene: TRBD1
CDR3nt: TGTGCCAGCAGTTTTAGCCTACAGGGGGCGGGATACAATGAGCAGTTCTTC
CDR3aa: CASSFSLQGAGYNEQFF

v_gene: TRBV15
abundance: few
j_gene: TRBJ2-1
d_gene: NA
CDR3nt: TGTGCCACCAGCAGAGATTGGCCTCCGGGGTCCCGACAACACCATTCTAGCGATGAGCAGTTCTTC
CDR3aa: CATSRDWPPGSRQHHSSDEQFF

v_gene: TRBV24-1
abundance: NA
j_gene: TRBJ1-5
d_gene: TRBD1
CDR3nt: TGTGCCACCAGTGATTCCAACAGGGGGGTCAACCAGCCCCAGCATTTT
CDR3aa: CATSDSNRGVNQPQHF

v_gene: TRBV4-2
abundance: few
j_gene: TRBJ2-1
d_gene: TRBD2
CDR3nt: TGTGCCAGCAGCCAAGATGCCCAGCGGGGGGGCAATGAGCAGTTCTTC
CDR3aa: CASSQDAQRGGNEQFF

v_gene: TRBV29-1
abundance: many
j_gene: TRBJ1-4
d_gene: TRBD1
CDR3nt: TGCAGCGTTGAAGCCCCAGGGGGCGAAAAACTGTTTTTT
CDR3aa: CSVEAPGGEKLFF

v_gene: TRBV27
abundance: NA
j_gene: TRBJ1-6
d_gene: TRBD1
CDR3nt: TGTGCCAGCAGTTGGACAGGGGGCGTAGGGTCACCCCTCCACTTT
CDR3aa: CASSWTGGVGSPLHF

v_gene: TRBV14
abundance: few
j_gene: TRBJ1-1
d_gene: NA
CDR3nt: TGTGCCAGCAGCCAATCTTTGTCTAGCGACGGACGAGCCACTGAAGCTTTCTTT
CDR3aa: CASSQSLSSDGRATEAFF

v_gene: TRBV7-9
abundance: few
j_gene: TRBJ1-2
d_gene: NA
CDR3nt: TGTGCCAGCAGCTTTGCTAGGGAGAAGGGCAACTATGGCTACACCTTC
CDR3aa: CASSFAREKGNYGYTF

v_gene: TRBV28
abundance: NA
j_gene: TRBJ1-6
d_gene: NA
CDR3nt: TGTGCCAGCAGTTTGCCCCGGGCAGGGGTCTATAATTCACCCCTCCACTTT
CDR3aa: CASSLPRAGVYNSPLHF

v_gene: TRBV10-3
abundance: few
j_gene: TRBJ1-2
d_gene: NA
CDR3nt: TGTGCCATCAACCAAGACCCCATTTATGGCTACACCTTC
CDR3aa: CAINQDPIYGYTF

v_gene: TRBV28
abundance: NA
j_gene: TRBJ2-1
d_gene: NA
CDR3nt: TGTGCCAGCAGTTCGCCGACAGAGAGCTCCTACAATGAGCAGTTCTTC
CDR3aa: CASSSPTESSYNEQFF

v_gene: TRBV27
abundance: NA
j_gene: TRBJ1-5
d_gene: NA
CDR3nt: TGTGCCAGCAGTTTTTGGGATCAGCCCCAGCATTTT
CDR3aa: CASSFWDQPQHF

v_gene: TRBV20-1
abundance: NA
j_gene: TRBJ2-7
d_gene: NA
CDR3nt: TGCAGTGCTAGAGATCGATCGGGGGCCTACGAGCAGTACTTC
CDR3aa: CSARDRSGAYEQYF

v_gene: TRBV28
abundance: few
j_gene: TRBJ2-1
d_gene: TRBD2
CDR3nt: TGTGCCAGCAGTACCCTCGGAGCGGGGGTTTACAATGAGCAGTTCTTC
CDR3aa: CASSTLGAGVYNEQFF

v_gene: TRBV27
abundance: few
j_gene: TRBJ2-2
d_gene: NA
CDR3nt: TGTGCCAGCAGTTTAGTACGTACCATAGCTACCGGGGAGCTGTTTTTT
CDR3aa: CASSLVRTIATGELFF

v_gene: TRBV11-2
abundance: few
j_gene: TRBJ2-1
d_gene: TRBD1
CDR3nt: TGTGCCAGCAGCTTCGGGACAGGGCCTTACAATGAGCAGTTCTTC
CDR3aa: CASSFGTGPYNEQFF

v_gene: TRBV3-1
abundance: NA
j_gene: TRBJ2-1
d_gene: NA
CDR3nt: TGTGCCAGCAGCCAAGTCACAAGGGGCGGAAATGGGCAGTTCTTC
CDR3aa: CASSQVTRGGNGQFF

v_gene: TRBV7-8
abundance: NA
j_gene: TRBJ1-1
d_gene: NA
CDR3nt: TGTGCCAGCAGCGAAGCCAAGAACAGGGTACGCGCTGAAGCTTTCTTT
CDR3aa: CASSEAKNRVRAEAFF